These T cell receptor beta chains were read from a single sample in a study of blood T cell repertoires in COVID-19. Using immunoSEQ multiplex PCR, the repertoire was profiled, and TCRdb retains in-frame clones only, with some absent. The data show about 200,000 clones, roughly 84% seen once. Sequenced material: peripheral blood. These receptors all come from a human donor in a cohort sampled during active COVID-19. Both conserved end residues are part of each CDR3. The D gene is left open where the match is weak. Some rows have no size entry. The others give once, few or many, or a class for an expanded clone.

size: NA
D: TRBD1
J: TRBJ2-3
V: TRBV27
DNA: TGTGCCAGCAAAAAATGGGGGACAGAGTATTTT
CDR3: CASKKWGTEYF

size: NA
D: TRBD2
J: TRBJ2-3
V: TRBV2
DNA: TGTGCCAGCACTCTAGCGGGCACAGATACGCAGTATTTT
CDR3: CASTLAGTDTQYF

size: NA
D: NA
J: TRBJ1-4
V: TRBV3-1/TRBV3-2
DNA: TGTGCCAGCAGCCAAGTAGGGACTCCAGGGGAAAAACTGTTTTTT
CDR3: CASSQVGTPGEKLFF

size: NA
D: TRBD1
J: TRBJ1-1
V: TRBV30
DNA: TGTGCCTGGAGGGGACAGGTGAACACTGAAGCTTTCTTT
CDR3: CAWRGQVNTEAFF

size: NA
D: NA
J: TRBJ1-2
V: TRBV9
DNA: TGTGCCAGCAGCGAAACTTTTTCCTATGGCTACACCTTC
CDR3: CASSETFSYGYTF

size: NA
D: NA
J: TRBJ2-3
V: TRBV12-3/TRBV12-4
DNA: TGTGCCAGCACTTCCTGGGCCCTTACGCAGTATTTT
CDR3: CASTSWALTQYF

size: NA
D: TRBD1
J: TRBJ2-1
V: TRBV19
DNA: TGTGCCAGTAGCAATCCTGCGACAGGGAATTACAATGAGCAGTTCTTC
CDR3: CASSNPATGNYNEQFF

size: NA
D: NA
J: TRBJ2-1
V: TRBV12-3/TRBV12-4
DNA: TGTGCCAGCAGTTCGGACAGAGACAATGAGCAGTTCTTC
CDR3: CASSSDRDNEQFF

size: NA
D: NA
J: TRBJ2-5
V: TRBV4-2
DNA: TGTGCCAGCAGCCAAGGGCCCCCTAGCTTGCGAGAGACCCAGTACTTC
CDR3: CASSQGPPSLRETQYF

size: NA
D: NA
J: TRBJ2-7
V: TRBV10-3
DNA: TGTGCCACCCGGAGGGACAGTGAGTACTACGAGCAGTACTTC
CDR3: CATRRDSEYYEQYF

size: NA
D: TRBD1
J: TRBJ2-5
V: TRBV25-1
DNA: TGTGCCAGCAGTGACGAGGACAGGGAATCAGAGACCCAGTACTTC
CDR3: CASSDEDRESETQYF

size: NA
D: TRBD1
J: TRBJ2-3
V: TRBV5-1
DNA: TGCGCCAGCAGCTGGGACAGCCCCACAGATACGCAGTATTTT
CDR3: CASSWDSPTDTQYF

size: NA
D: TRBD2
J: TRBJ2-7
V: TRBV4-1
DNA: TGCGCCAGCAGCCAAGGGGGGGGGACCCGCTACGAGCAGTACTTC
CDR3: CASSQGGGTRYEQYF

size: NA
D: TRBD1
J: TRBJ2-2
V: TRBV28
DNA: TGTGCCAGCAGCCGGGGACAGTCGAACACCGGGGAGCTGTTTTTT
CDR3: CASSRGQSNTGELFF

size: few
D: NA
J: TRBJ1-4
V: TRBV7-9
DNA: TGTGCCAGCAGCTACCCTTCTACAACTAATGAAAAACTGTTTTTT
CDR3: CASSYPSTTNEKLFF

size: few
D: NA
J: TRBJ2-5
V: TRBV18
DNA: TGTGCCAGCTCACCACGGGGAGCCCAGTACTTC
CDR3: CASSPRGAQYF

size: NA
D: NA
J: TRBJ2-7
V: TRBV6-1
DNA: TGTGCCAGCAGTGAACACGAGGTCCTCTACTACGAGCAGTACTTC
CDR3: CASSEHEVLYYEQYF

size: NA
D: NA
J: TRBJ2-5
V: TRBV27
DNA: TGTGCCAGCAGTTTGTCTGGCGAGACCCAGTACTTC
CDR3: CASSLSGETQYF

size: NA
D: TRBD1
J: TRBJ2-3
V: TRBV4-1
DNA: TGCGCCAGCAGCCAAGTCACAGGGGTTGAAACAGATACGCAGTATTTT
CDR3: CASSQVTGVETDTQYF

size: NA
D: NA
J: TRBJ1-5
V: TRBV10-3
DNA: TGTGCCATCAGCCCCTCCAATCAGCCCCAGCATTTT
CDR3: CAISPSNQPQHF

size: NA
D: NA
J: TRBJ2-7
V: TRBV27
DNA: TGTGCCAGCGGTTACCTTCGGTACGAGCAGTACTTC
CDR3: CASGYLRYEQYF

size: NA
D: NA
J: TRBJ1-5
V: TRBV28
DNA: TGTGCCAGCAAAGGGGCCCTTCAGCCCCAGCATTTT
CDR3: CASKGALQPQHF

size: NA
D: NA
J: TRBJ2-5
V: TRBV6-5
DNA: TGTGCCAGCAGTTACTCGAATTGGAACAGTCTGGAGACCCAGTACTTC
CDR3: CASSYSNWNSLETQYF

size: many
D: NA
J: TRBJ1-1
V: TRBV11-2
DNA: TGTGCCAGCAGCTCAACGGACAGCTCGTCGGTAAACACTGAAGCTTTCTTT
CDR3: CASSSTDSSSVNTEAFF

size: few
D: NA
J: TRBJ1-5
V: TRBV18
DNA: TGTGCCAGCTCAGGTGGCGGGGGCAATCAGCCCCAGCATTTT
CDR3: CASSGGGGNQPQHF

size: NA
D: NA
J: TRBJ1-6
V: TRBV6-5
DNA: TGTGCCAGGGGGGGAGGCCGTTTGGGTTCACCCCTCCACTTT
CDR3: CARGGGRLGSPLHF

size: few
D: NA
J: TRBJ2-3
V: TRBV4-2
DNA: TGTGCCAGCAGCCAAGTCCCCGCGGGTCCAGATACGCAGTATTTT
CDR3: CASSQVPAGPDTQYF

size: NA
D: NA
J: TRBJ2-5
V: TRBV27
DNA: TGTGCCAGCAGTTCCAACGGTGAAGAGACCCAGTACTTC
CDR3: CASSSNGEETQYF

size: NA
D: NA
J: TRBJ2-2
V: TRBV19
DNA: TGTGCCAGTAGTCTCGGGGAAATCGGGGAGCTGTTTTTT
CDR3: CASSLGEIGELFF

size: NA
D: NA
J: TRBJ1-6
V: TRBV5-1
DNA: TGCGCCAGCAGCCGACAGAGCTCCTATAATTCACCCCTCCACTTT
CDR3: CASSRQSSYNSPLHF

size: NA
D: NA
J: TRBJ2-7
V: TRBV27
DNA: TGTGCCAGCAGATCGGCAAGGTCAGGGAAACACGAGCAGTACTTC
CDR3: CASRSARSGKHEQYF